These 10 T cell receptor beta chains were sequenced from one sample in a study of cytomegalovirus exposure and HLA in healthy donors. The study ran its PCR with 60 Vbeta and 13 Jbeta primers. Measured with immunoSEQ multiplex PCR; TCRdb has only the in-frame clones, and not every one. The table has under 200,000 clones, around 81% seen once. The material sequenced was PBMCs. These receptors came from a man aged 40-49 years in good health and CMV-seronegative.

V and J are TRBV2 and TRBJ2-7, with TRBD1 matching 9 bases. This CDR3 has 12 residues. V was clipped by 8 bases and J by 6 bases; unmatched bases: 5. Germline loops: CDR1 SNHLY, CDR2 FYNNEI. CDR3 protein: CASRGQGTEQYF. The DNA for the CDR3 is TGTGCCAGCCGCGGACAGGGGACCGAGCAGTACTTC.

For the CDR3, the DNA is TGCGCCAGCAGGCCGGGTGGTGGAGATACGCAGTATTTT. Residues: CASRPGGGDTQYF. V is TRBV4-1 and J is TRBJ2-3; D uncertain. Germline-derived CDR1 and CDR2 are MGHRA and YSYEKL. The CDR3 consists of 13 residues. V dropped 6 bases and J dropped 5 bases, with 12 bases sitting between them.

Written as DNA, the CDR3 is TGTGCCAGCAGTCGACAGGGGGCACGGGCAGATACGCAGTATTTT. This translates into CASSRQGARADTQYF. This chain uses TRBV6-5 with TRBJ2-3; 10 positions agree with TRBD1. The J segment lost 4 bases and the V segment lost 5 bases, leaving 6 bases of the junction unmatched. Germline V gene data show CDR1 as MNHEY and CDR2 as SVGAGI. The CDR3 has 15 residues.

This clone was seen more than once but under ten times. This rearrangement joins TRBV30 to TRBJ2-7, with 9 bases aligning to TRBD2. V shed 4 bases, J shed 4 bases, and the junction held 8 bases outside the gene matches. The CDR3 extends over 14 amino acids. The V gene's germline CDR1 is GTSNPN and CDR2 SVGIG (reference sequence). CDR3 coding DNA: TGTGCCTGGATCCCGGCTGCGGGAGGGTACGAGCAGTACTTC. Its translation: CAWIPAAGGYEQYF.

The chain uses TRBV5-1 and TRBJ1-3; 10 nucleotides align to TRBD1. The CDR3 sequence is 16 residues long. Germline-derived CDR1 and CDR2 are SGHRS and YFSETQ. V was pared by 7 bases and J by 0 bases, with 7 bases of the junction left unmatched. DNA for the CDR3: TGCGCCAGCCACCTCGGGGACAGGGGCTCTGGAAACACCATATATTTT. It specifies CASHLGDRGSGNTIYF.

The V call is TRBV29-1, the J call TRBJ2-1, with 7 bases matching TRBD1. Trimming removed 3 bases from V and 2 bases from J; junction bases left unmatched: 4. The CDR3 spans 14 residues. CDR1 is SQVTM, CDR2 ANQGSEA, per germline. The CDR3 loop reads CSVEDQGAYNEQFF. The DNA for the CDR3 is TGCAGCGTTGAGGACCAGGGGGCCTACAATGAGCAGTTCTTC.

This clone has a handful of counts. V usage is TRBV19 and J usage is TRBJ2-2, with TRBD1 identical over 7 bases. There are 14 residues in the CDR3. CDR1 and CDR2 (germline): LNHDA, SQIVND (reference sequence). Germline trimming cut 7 bases from V and 6 bases from J; bases unmatched to any gene: 8. The CDR3 protein is CASIKDRWAGELFF. DNA for the CDR3: TGTGCCAGTATTAAGGACAGGTGGGCCGGGGAGCTGTTTTTT.

This clone has a single count. The rearrangement uses TRBV2 and TRBJ1-2, with D unresolved. V was pared by 5 bases and J by 4 bases, with 8 bases between. Germline CDR1 reads SNHLY; CDR2 reads FYNNEI. The CDR3 has 12 amino acids. The DNA of the CDR3 is TGTGCCAGCAGTCCGTATCTCTATGGCTACACCTTC. This codes for CASSPYLYGYTF.

This chain joins TRBV6-1 and TRBJ2-7, with D perhaps matching TRBD1 (6 bases). The length of the CDR3 is 15 residues. In germline, CDR1 is MNHNS, CDR2 SASEGT. The V end was cut by 7 bases, the J end by 3 bases, with 19 bases between. CDR3 sequence: CASIPSDRPHYEQYF. The CDR3 DNA reads as TGTGCCAGCATCCCCTCAGACAGGCCTCACTACGAGCAGTACTTC.

This clone turned up a few times. This chain uses TRBV7-9 with TRBJ2-1, with D possibly matching TRBD1 (6 bases). The CDR3 spans 15 residues. CDR1 SEHNR and CDR2 FQNEAQ come from the germline V gene (reference sequence). Trimming stripped 8 bases from V and 7 bases from J, with 21 bases between. The CDR3 reads CASLRVGARGNEQFF. DNA for the CDR3: TGTGCCAGCCTCCGTGTGGGGGCGAGAGGGAATGAGCAGTTCTTC.